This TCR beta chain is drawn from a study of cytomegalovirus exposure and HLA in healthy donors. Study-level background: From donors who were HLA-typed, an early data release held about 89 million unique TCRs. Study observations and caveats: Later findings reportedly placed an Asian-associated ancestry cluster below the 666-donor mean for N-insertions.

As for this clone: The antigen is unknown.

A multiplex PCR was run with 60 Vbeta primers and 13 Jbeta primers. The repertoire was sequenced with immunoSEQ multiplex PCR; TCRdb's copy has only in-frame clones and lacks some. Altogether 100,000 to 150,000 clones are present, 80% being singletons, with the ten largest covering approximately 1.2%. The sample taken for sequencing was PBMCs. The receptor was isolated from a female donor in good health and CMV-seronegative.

This CDR3 reads CAWSVRGGITDTQYF. Here the CDR3 DNA reads TGTGCCTGGAGTGTTCGTGGAGGCATTACAGATACGCAGTATTTT. The chain joins TRBV30 to TRBJ2-3; D might be TRBD2 (5 bases). The ends were cut back, 0 bases at V and 3 bases at J, with 13 bases in the middle. Per germline, CDR1 GTSNPN and CDR2 SVGIG (reference sequence). The CDR3 is made up of 15 amino acids. Drawing the rest from reference TRBV30 and TRBJ2-3, the complete variable domain is SQTIHQWPATLVQPVGSPLSLECTVEGTSNPNLYWYRQAAGRGLQLLFYSVGIGQISSEVPQNLSASRPQDRQFILSSKKLLLSDSGFYLCAWSVRGGITDTQYFGPGTRLTVL.